This T cell receptor beta chain appears in the sequencing data of a study of T cell responses to AZD1222 COVID-19 vaccine. The CDR3 loop spans 13 amino acids. V was clipped by 3 bases and J by 7 bases, with 10 bases between them. Libraries were prepared by immunoSEQ multiplex PCR; TCRdb keeps only in-frame clonotypes and omits some of them. Found here are 150,000 to 180,000 clones, 90% of them singletons; the top ten hold 15% to 20%. This receptor was taken from an adult in good health. This chain uses TRBV12-3 or TRBV12-4 with TRBJ2-4; unclear D gene. The specimen was peripheral blood, collected on day 0 of AZD1222 vaccination. DNA for the CDR3: TGTGCCAGCAGTTTTAACCTAGGGAACATTCAGTACTTC. Protein: CASSFNLGNIQYF.